A single sample is the source of the 19 T cell receptor beta chains below, sequenced in a study of shared T cell receptors in the human thymus. Profiling relied on immunoSEQ multiplex PCR, and the TCRdb table lists in-frame clones only, not all of them. The data show more than 550,000 clones, 80% to 90% seen once. These data were likewise used in another study, on human thymus T cells.

The sequenced sample was thymocytes. These receptors came from a girl in the first two years of life with a congenital heart defect.

A single count supports this clone. V usage is TRBV4-2 and J usage is TRBJ1-3; no clear D gene. The ends were cut back, 0 bases at V and 2 bases at J, with 11 bases in the middle. Germline-derived CDR1 and CDR2 are LGHNA and YNFKEQ. This CDR3 is 16 amino acids long. This chain's CDR3 is CASSQEAATPGNTIYF. In DNA form, the CDR3 reads TGTGCCAGCAGCCAAGAAGCCGCGACTCCTGGAAACACCATATATTTT.

The CDR3 sequence: CASSPGGPYEQYF. The CDR3 DNA follows: TGCGCCAGCAGCCCCGGGGGGCCTTACGAGCAGTACTTC. The chain uses TRBV5-1 and TRBJ2-7; weak D call: TRBD2 (7 bases). V was clipped by 4 bases and J by 4 bases, with 12 bases between them. This CDR3 region has 13 residues. Germline CDR1 reads SGHRS; CDR2 reads YFSETQ.

CDR3 amino acids: CASGRRGETTQYF. The CDR3 region has the DNA TGTGCTAGTGGTCGTAGGGGCGAGACGACCCAGTACTTC. The gene calls are TRBV12-5 and TRBJ2-5; a weak D match, TRBD1 (5 bases). The ends were cut back, 5 bases at V and 7 bases at J, with 14 bases in the middle. The germline CDR1 and CDR2 sequences are LGHNT and FRNRAP. The CDR3 extends over 13 amino acids.

This chain uses TRBV19 with TRBJ1-1, with TRBD1 matching 8 bases. The V segment lost 4 bases and the J segment 4 bases; nucleotides outside the gene matches: 14. The germline gives CDR1 LNHDA, CDR2 SQIVND (reference sequence). The CDR3 extends over 17 amino acids. The CDR3 nucleotides are TGTGCCAGTAGTACAGCCTCGGACAGGGTAATACGCACTGAAGCTTTCTTT. Protein: CASSTASDRVIRTEAFF.

The chain combines TRBV5-1 with TRBJ2-2; the D is unclear. CDR3 length: 14 residues. Germline V CDR1 and CDR2: SGHRS, YFSETQ. The germline V and J ends were trimmed by 4 bases and 7 bases, with 14 bases remaining between them. CDR3 nucleotide sequence: TGCGCCAGCAGCCCAGGCCGCCTGGGCGGGGAGCTGTTTTTT. Its translation is CASSPGRLGGELFF.

This clone was observed once. V usage is TRBV2 and J usage is TRBJ2-2; TRBD2 is a possible D gene (5 bases). The CDR3 is 13 residues long. Germline CDR1 SNHLY, CDR2 FYNNEI. Trimming removed 7 bases from V and 3 bases from J, with 9 bases in between. Written as DNA, the CDR3 is TGTGCCAGCACGGCTAGCTACACCGGGGAGCTGTTTTTT. Encoded protein: CASTASYTGELFF.

V is TRBV4-3 and J is TRBJ1-2, with D maybe TRBD1 (5 bases). V was trimmed by 2 bases and J by 4 bases, leaving 17 bases between them. The CDR3 contains 16 residues. Germline CDR1 LGHNA, CDR2 YSLEER. CDR3 nucleotides: TGCGCCAGCAGCCAACACACTCGACAGACTTTCTATGGCTACACCTTC. It encodes CASSQHTRQTFYGYTF.

The J gene is TRBJ2-3, the V gene TRBV6-6; TRBD2 aligns across 10 bases. The CDR3 has 14 residues. From germline, CDR1 is MNHNY and CDR2 SVGAGI (reference sequence). The junction had 4 bases not matched to a gene; V was cut back by 7 bases and J by 3 bases. The CDR3 loop reads CASIGTSETDTQYF. The CDR3, as DNA: TGTGCCAGCATAGGGACTAGCGAGACAGATACGCAGTATTTT.

The rearrangement links TRBV4-3 to TRBJ1-1; D is possibly TRBD1 (5 bases). Germline V lookup: CDR1 LGHNA, CDR2 YSLEER. With 2 bases removed from V and 3 bases from J, the gap between germline ends came to 16 bases. The CDR3 extends over 16 amino acids. This CDR3 reads CASSQTEGRGDTEAFF. The DNA for the CDR3 is TGCGCCAGCAGCCAAACGGAAGGCCGGGGGGACACTGAAGCTTTCTTT.

The chain joins TRBV27 to TRBJ2-7, with no clear D. Germline values: CDR1 MNHEY, CDR2 SMNVEV (reference sequence). V lost 3 bases and J 6 bases, leaving 6 bases between the germline ends. This CDR3 is built from 11 residues. The CDR3 DNA sequence: TGTGCCAGCAGTTTGAGAGGCGAGCAGTACTTC. Translation: CASSLRGEQYF.

V gene TRBV9 combines with J gene TRBJ1-2; a weak D match, TRBD1 (6 bases). Trimming cost V 0 bases and J 3 bases, with 18 bases left between them. Germline-derived CDR1 and CDR2 are SGDLS and YYNGEE. This CDR3 comprises 17 residues. DNA of the CDR3: TGTGCCAGCAGCGTAGGGGACACCCTGTCACGGTACTATGGCTACACCTTC. Encoded protein: CASSVGDTLSRYYGYTF.

V is TRBV7-2 and J is TRBJ2-7, with 11 bases identical to TRBD2. Germline CDR1 SGHTA, CDR2 FQGNSA. CDR3 length: 14 amino acids. The J segment lost 5 bases and the V segment lost 5 bases, leaving 5 bases of the junction unmatched. CDR3 DNA sequence: TGTGCCAGCAGCCTGACTAGCGGGGCCCACGAGCAGTACTTC. Residues: CASSLTSGAHEQYF.

This clone has just a few counts. The chain is built from TRBV5-1 and TRBJ1-2, with TRBD1 identical over 7 bases. Trimming cost V 3 bases and J 4 bases; bases outside gene matches: 15. Germline loops: CDR1 SGHRS, CDR2 YFSETQ. CDR3 length: 17 residues. CDR3 DNA sequence: TGCGCCAGCAGCTCAGGAACGACAGGGAATTCCGCCTATGGCTACACCTTC. It is translated as CASSSGTTGNSAYGYTF.

This clone occurred a few times. The chain links TRBV19 to TRBJ1-2, with D tentatively TRBD1 (5 bases). V lost 6 bases to trimming and J lost 0 bases, with 17 bases between them. This CDR3 has 16 amino acids. Germline V gives CDR1 LNHDA, CDR2 SQIVND (reference sequence). CDR3 bases: TGTGCCAGTAGCCAAGGACGGGGGACGTCTAACTATGGCTACACCTTC. This translates into CASSQGRGTSNYGYTF.

This clone was picked up one time. V and J are TRBV5-4 and TRBJ2-5; 8 nucleotides align to TRBD2. Losses at the gene ends were 4 bases for V and 3 bases for J; bases not matched to a gene: 14. This CDR3 contains 17 residues. Germline V CDR1 and CDR2: SGHNT, YYREEE (reference sequence). CDR3 amino acids: CASSGREGKLAEETQYF. As DNA, the CDR3 is TGTGCCAGCAGCGGCCGGGAGGGTAAACTAGCTGAAGAGACCCAGTACTTC.

The rearrangement links TRBV5-1 to TRBJ1-1, with D unresolved. Germline loops: CDR1 SGHRS, CDR2 YFSETQ. V lost 0 bases to trimming and J lost 8 bases, with 14 bases between them. The CDR3 contains 14 residues. The CDR3 coding sequence is TGCGCCAGCAGCTTGGTGGGCAGGTATTTAGAAGCTTTCTTT. It is translated as CASSLVGRYLEAFF.

The chain links TRBV9 to TRBJ2-7; 9 bases match TRBD1. With V trimmed by 6 bases and J by 7 bases, 14 bases remained unmatched. This CDR3 spans 15 amino acids. The V gene's germline CDR1 is SGDLS and CDR2 YYNGEE. The CDR3 sequence: CASTTAGQGSDEQYF. For the CDR3, the DNA is TGTGCCAGCACCACAGCGGGACAGGGATCGGATGAGCAGTACTTC.

This clone was observed once. V gene TRBV7-6 combines with J gene TRBJ2-3; maybe TRBD1 (6 bases). Germline V gene sequence: CDR1 SGHVS, CDR2 FNYEAQ. The CDR3 covers 14 residues. The V gene lost 4 bases and the J gene lost 9 bases, with 17 bases spanning the gap. The CDR3 spells CASSYLTIGQTQYF. CDR3 bases: TGTGCCAGCAGCTACTTAACGATCGGACAGACGCAGTATTTT.

V and J are TRBV11-2 and TRBJ1-1; a possible D gene is TRBD1 (5 bases). Trimming left V 3 bases short and J 4 bases short, with 27 bases between. CDR3 length equals 19 residues. Germline lookup yields CDR1 SGHAT and CDR2 FQNNGV. CDR3 bases: TGTGCCAGCAGCTTTAGTTTGCGGGGACCGAGCGGGTCGGGCACTGAAGCTTTCTTT. Translating it yields CASSFSLRGPSGSGTEAFF.